Here is one T cell receptor (beta chain) with its context. This entry belongs to a study of blood T cell repertoires in COVID-19. Study-wide background: The analysed material was cDNA or gDNA that came from T cells, B-cell-depleted T cells, or PBMCs.

The CDR3 sequence is 15 residues long. Germline V lookup: CDR1 SGHAT, CDR2 FQNNGV. Trimming took off 1 base at V and 1 base at J, with 10 bases between the two ends. Per the original data handling: Nucleated cell counts were estimated from reference gene primer amplification. Using immunoSEQ multiplex PCR, the repertoire was profiled, and TCRdb retains in-frame clones only, with some absent. From that table come the V and J calls and clone size; the DNA was used to work out D and trimming. The table lists 25,000 to 30,000 clones, 88% of them singletons. The V gene is TRBV11-2, the J gene TRBJ1-1, with D unresolved. Material: peripheral blood. The source is a human donor in a cohort sampled during active COVID-19. This CDR3 is CASSLVSGSNTEAFF. CDR3 nucleotides: TGTGCCAGCAGCTTAGTGTCAGGTTCGAACACTGAAGCTTTCTTT.